This TCR beta chain comes out of a study of cytomegalovirus exposure and HLA in healthy donors. Study results and limitations: Using the classifier, cytomegalovirus status was reportedly diagnosed with high specificity and sensitivity. A few CMV-associated chains were confirmed in vitro to be specific for CMV antigens. The study listed roughly 150 cytomegalovirus-associated TCR beta chains.

TCRdb's table, derived via immunoSEQ multiplex PCR, lists solely in-frame clones and lacks some. The table lists 110,000 to 150,000 clones, approximately 91% of them singletons. For this clone: Its antigen remains unidentified.

Separate from the 666-subject first cohort was the 120-subject validation cohort, to which the donors belonged. Sequenced: PBMCs. The clonotype comes from a man aged 18 to 30 in good health and CMV-seronegative.

The DNA of the CDR3 is TGTGCCAGTAGGAGAAGGGGGCAGTTTGACTATGGCTACACCTTC. Protein sequence: CASRRRGQFDYGYTF. The chain joins TRBV19 to TRBJ1-2; 7 positions agree with TRBD1. Per germline, CDR1 LNHDA and CDR2 SQIVND (reference sequence). This CDR3 has 15 amino acids. Trimming removed 6 bases from V and 3 bases from J; junction bases left unmatched: 10.